Listed here are 11 T cell receptor beta chains from one sample, sequenced in a study of T cells in Graves' hyperthyroidism and ophthalmopathy. There were TCR beta CDR3 regions amplified from RNA transcripts. The HTBI set primed first-round TCR CDR3 RT-PCR. TCRdb re-called the multiplex PCR reads with MiXCR, one entry per CDR3 protein. The top ten hold about 7.7% of the sample, which has hundreds of thousands of distinct CDR3 sequences, 15% to 17% seen once. Sample: blood. These TCRs come from a young woman with Graves' hyperthyroidism.

The rearrangement uses TRBV9 and TRBJ2-1; tentatively, D is TRBD2 (5 bases). CDR1 SGDLS and CDR2 YYNGEE come from the germline V gene. The CDR3 covers 15 residues. V was pared by 7 bases and J by 1 base, with 15 bases between. Here the CDR3 reads CASGSGLESYNEQFF. The CDR3 nucleotides read TGTGCCAGCGGGTCAGGACTGGAATCCTACAATGAGCAGTTCTTC. The entire variable domain, with the rest obtained from reference TRBV9 and TRBJ2-1, is as follows: DSGVTQTPKHLITATGQRVTLRCSPRSGDLSVYWYQQSLDQGLQFLIQYYNGEERAKGNILERFSAQQFPDLHSELNLSSLELGDSALYFCASGSGLESYNEQFFGPGTRLTVL.

This clonotype was observed a few times. The chain is built from TRBV29-1 and TRBJ2-3; a weak D match, TRBD2 (7 bases). Trimming took off 3 bases at V and 2 bases at J, with 12 bases between the two ends. Germline V gene lookup returns CDR1 SQVTM and CDR2 ANQGSEA. CDR3 length equals 14 residues. The CDR3, as DNA: TGCAGCGTTGAGGGGGGGCGGTACACAGATACGCAGTATTTT. Its translation is CSVEGGRYTDTQYF.

This clonotype has more than one count but fewer than ten. The chain has TRBV5-4 and TRBJ2-1; TRBD2 matches at 11 bases. Germline CDR1 is SGHNT and CDR2 is YYREEE (reference sequence). The J segment lost 3 bases and the V segment lost 0 bases, leaving 8 bases of the junction unmatched. This CDR3 is built from 18 residues. In nucleotides, the CDR3 is TGTGCCAGCAGCTTGGGTAGCGGGGGGGCCAGAGGCTACAATGAGCAGTTCTTC. Its translation: CASSLGSGGARGYNEQFF.

Many counts were recorded for this clonotype. The V call is TRBV12-3 or TRBV12-4, the J call TRBJ1-4; 7 positions match TRBD1. After removal of 5 bases from V and 8 bases from J, the junction contained 11 bases not matched to a gene. The CDR3 spans 15 residues. CDR3 sequence: CASSLRTGRREKLFF. In DNA form, the CDR3 reads TGTGCCAGCAGTCTCCGGACAGGTCGGCGAGAAAAACTGTTTTTT.

Many counts were recorded for this clonotype. The genes are TRBV5-1 and TRBJ1-1; 10 positions match TRBD1. Germline lookup yields CDR1 SGHRS and CDR2 YFSETQ. With 3 bases clipped from V and 3 bases from J, the junction kept 5 bases outside the gene matches. There are 15 residues in the CDR3. The CDR3 DNA reads TGCGCCAGCAGCTGGGTAGACAGGGGGCACACTGAAGCTTTCTTT. Protein sequence: CASSWVDRGHTEAFF.

Worth noting for this clonotype: One base away lies a much larger clone, so this may be a sequencing read error. The V gene is TRBV6-2 or TRBV6-3, the J gene TRBJ1-2; D call uncertain. CDR1 is MNHEY and CDR2 is SVGEGT in the germline V gene. The V and J ends lost 5 bases and 4 bases respectively, with 14 bases between them. There are 14 residues in the CDR3. The CDR3 region has the DNA TGTGCCAGCAGTCCGGATAGGATCGGCTATGGCTACACCTTC. Its translation is CASSPDRIGYGYTF.

This clonotype has at least ten counts. The rearrangement uses TRBV27 and TRBJ2-1, with no clear D. Germline V gives CDR1 MNHEY, CDR2 SMNVEV (reference sequence). V shed 3 bases and J shed 8 bases, with 11 bases lying between them. This CDR3 comprises 13 residues. This CDR3 is CASSFQGRDEQFF. Here the CDR3 DNA reads TGTGCCAGCAGTTTTCAAGGGCGCGATGAGCAGTTCTTC.

This clonotype was seen at least ten times. The chain has TRBV20-1 and TRBJ2-7; D possibly matches TRBD1 or TRBD2 (5 bases each). The V gene's germline CDR1 is DFQATT and CDR2 SNEGSKA (reference sequence). Trimming removed 2 bases at V and 7 bases at J, with 12 bases between. CDR3 length: 12 amino acids. CDR3 region: CSARKGAGEQYF. DNA for the CDR3: TGCAGTGCTAGAAAGGGAGCAGGGGAGCAGTACTTC.

This clonotype was seen many times. The chain has TRBV7-2 and TRBJ2-7, with 9 bases fitting TRBD1. The V segment lost 5 bases and the J segment 5 bases; nucleotides outside the gene matches: 7. The CDR3 runs 14 residues. Germline CDR1 and CDR2: SGHTA and FQGNSA. The CDR3 is CASSRDRESHEQYF. The CDR3 nucleotides read TGTGCCAGCAGCCGGGACAGGGAATCCCACGAGCAGTACTTC.

The sample holds one count of this clonotype. The chain is built from TRBV20-1 and TRBJ1-2; 7 bases are shared with TRBD1. The CDR3 has 14 residues. Trimming took 2 bases from V and 4 from J; bases not matched to a gene: 7. The germline CDR1 and CDR2 sequences are DFQATT and SNEGSKA (reference sequence). The CDR3 bases are TGCAGTGCTAGAACCACAGGGGCAGGCTATGGCTACACCTTC. Protein product: CSARTTGAGYGYTF.

The gene calls are TRBV29-1 and TRBJ2-3; D might be TRBD2 (5 bases). The CDR3 has 14 amino acids. The V end was cut by 7 bases, the J end by 4 bases, with 18 bases between. Germline values: CDR1 SQVTM, CDR2 ANQGSEA. CDR3 nucleotide sequence: TGCAGCGCCCCGGCGGGCAGAGGAGCAGATACGCAGTATTTT. Protein sequence: CSAPAGRGADTQYF.